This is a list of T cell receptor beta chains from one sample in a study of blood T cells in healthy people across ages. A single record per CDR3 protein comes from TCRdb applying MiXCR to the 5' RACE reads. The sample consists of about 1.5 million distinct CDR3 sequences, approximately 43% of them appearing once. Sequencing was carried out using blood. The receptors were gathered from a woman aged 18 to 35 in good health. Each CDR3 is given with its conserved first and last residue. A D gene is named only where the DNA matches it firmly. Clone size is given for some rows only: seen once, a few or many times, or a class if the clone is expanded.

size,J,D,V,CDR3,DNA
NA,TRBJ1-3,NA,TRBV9,CASSVQYSAYSGNTIYF,TGTGCCAGCAGCGTACAGTACTCTGCCTACTCTGGAAACACCATATATTTT
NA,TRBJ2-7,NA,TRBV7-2,CASSLNPDNTYEQYF,TGTGCCAGCAGCTTAAATCCGGATAATACCTACGAGCAGTACTTC
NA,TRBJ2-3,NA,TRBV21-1,CASSSRTSGGREDTQYF,TGTGCCAGCAGCTCCCGAACTAGCGGGGGCCGGGAAGATACGCAGTATTTT
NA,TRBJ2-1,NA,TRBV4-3,CASSHSWGNEQFF,TGCGCCAGCAGCCACTCGTGGGGCAATGAGCAGTTCTTC
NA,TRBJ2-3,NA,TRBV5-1,CASSGPIQRDTQYF,TGCGCCAGCTCCGGACCCATCCAAAGGGATACGCAGTATTTT
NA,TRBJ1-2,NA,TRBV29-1,CSVEQVANYGYTF,TGCAGCGTTGAACAGGTAGCTAACTATGGCTACACCTTC
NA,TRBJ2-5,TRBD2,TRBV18,CASSSGLALGEETQYF,TGTGCCAGCTCATCCGGACTAGCCCTTGGCGAGGAGACCCAGTACTTC
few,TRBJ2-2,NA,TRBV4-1,CASSLLRTLTTGELFF,TGCGCCAGCAGCCTCCTGCGAACGCTTACCACCGGGGAGCTGTTTTTT
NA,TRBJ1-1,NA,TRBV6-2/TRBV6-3,CASSPLAIGGLYTEAFF,TGTGCCAGCAGTCCACTCGCGATCGGGGGGTTGTACACTGAAGCTTTCTTT
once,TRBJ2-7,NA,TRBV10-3,CAISEPLDGSYEQYF,TGTGCCATCAGTGAGCCATTGGACGGGTCCTACGAGCAGTACTTC
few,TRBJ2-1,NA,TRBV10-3,CAISLTLYNEQFF,TGTGCCATCAGTCTGACACTCTACAATGAGCAGTTCTTC
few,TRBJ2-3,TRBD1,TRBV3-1,CASSQEFGTGPAADTQYF,TGTGCCAGCAGCCAAGAATTCGGGACAGGGCCGGCGGCAGATACGCAGTATTTT
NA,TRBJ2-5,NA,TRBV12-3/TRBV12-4,CASSGIWWGRKTSKETQYF,TGTGCCAGCAGTGGGATTTGGTGGGGGCGGAAAACGTCAAAAGAGACCCAGTACTTC
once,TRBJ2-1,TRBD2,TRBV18,CASSPRLAGGMNEQFF,TGTGCCAGCTCACCAAGACTAGCGGGAGGAATGAATGAGCAGTTCTTC
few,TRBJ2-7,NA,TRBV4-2,CASSQEAVRSYEQYF,TGTGCCAGCAGCCAAGAGGCAGTCCGTTCCTACGAGCAGTACTTC
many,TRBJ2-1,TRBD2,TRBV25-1,CASSDPSGGNEQFF,TGTGCCAGCAGTGACCCTAGCGGGGGCAATGAGCAGTTCTTC
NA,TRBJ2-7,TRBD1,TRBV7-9,CASSWEDRGYEQYF,TGTGCCAGCAGCTGGGAGGACAGGGGCTACGAGCAGTACTTC
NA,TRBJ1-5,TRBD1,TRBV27,CASSSRVGQGNQPQHF,TGTGCCAGCAGTTCCCGAGTGGGACAGGGCAATCAGCCCCAGCATTTT
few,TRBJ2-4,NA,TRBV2,CASRGYMDVAKNIQYF,TGTGCCAGCAGGGGTTATATGGACGTAGCCAAAAACATTCAGTACTTC
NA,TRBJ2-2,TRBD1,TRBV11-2,CACSWTGPNTGELFF,TGTGCCTGCAGCTGGACAGGCCCCAACACCGGGGAGCTGTTTTTT
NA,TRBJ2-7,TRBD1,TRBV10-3,CAIRGTGSVYEQYF,TGTGCCATCAGGGGGACAGGTTCCGTCTACGAGCAGTACTTC
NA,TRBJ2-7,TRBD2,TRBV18,CASSPPYSAGGNTYEQYF,TGTGCCAGCTCACCACCCTATTCGGCGGGGGGCAATACCTACGAGCAGTACTTC
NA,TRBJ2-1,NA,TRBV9,CASSVVGDRVNNEQFF,TGTGCCAGCAGCGTAGTTGGGGACCGAGTAAACAATGAGCAGTTCTTC
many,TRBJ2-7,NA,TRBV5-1,CASSLAFGGTRGYEQYF,TGCGCCAGCAGCTTGGCCTTTGGCGGGACAAGAGGCTACGAGCAGTACTTC